The 23 T cell receptor beta chains in this list originate from one sample, sequenced in a study of CD8+ T cells in alopecia areata (dated 2018 in TCRdb). This specimen's time point label, per the study, means: around 26 weeks on oral tofacitinib. What this sample's treatment or condition label stands for: oral pan-JAK inhibitor, 5-10 mg twice daily. The library was built by means of the immunoSEQ multiplex PCR assay. RNA was extracted from all samples and reverse transcribed into cDNA as template for TCR sequencing. The source is immuneACCESS, and TCRdb retained only in-frame sequences with V and J called. Part of the clones is not carried over; for the studies checked, unresolved V genes explain less than half of this, and the remainder is unexplained. The sample profile shows around 110,000 clones; roughly 50% of them were found once. Roughly an eighth of the sample goes to the ten largest clones.

The sample here was CD8+ T cells sorted from blood, taken at week 24, from a patient treated with tofacitinib. The receptors come from a human donor with alopecia areata.

This clone was detected only once. The chain uses TRBV13 and TRBJ1-1, with D unresolved. The length of the CDR3 is 15 residues. Trimming shortened V by 4 bases and J by 0 bases, and 12 bases separated the two germline ends. The V gene's germline CDR1 is PRHDT and CDR2 FYEKMQ (reference sequence). CDR3: CASSSLMAMNTEAFF. In DNA form, the CDR3 reads TGTGCCAGCAGCTCCCTAATGGCTATGAACACTGAAGCTTTCTTT.

This chain links TRBV6-1 with TRBJ2-5; the D is unclear. Germline CDR1 and CDR2: MNHNS and SASEGT. V shed 10 bases and J shed 5 bases, with 8 bases lying between them. The CDR3 consists of 10 residues. The CDR3 DNA reads as TGTGCCACCATAGGGGAGACCCAGTACTTC. Translating gives CATIGETQYF.

J is TRBJ2-7 and V is TRBV27; D is possibly TRBD2 (5 bases). V was clipped by 5 bases and J by 5 bases, with 16 bases between them. Germline V gene lookup returns CDR1 MNHEY and CDR2 SMNVEV (reference sequence). The CDR3 spans 14 residues. Written as DNA, the CDR3 is TGTGCCAGCAGTCCTGGCGAGAGGGCTGACGAGCAGTACTTC. This sequence encodes CASSPGERADEQYF.

The V and J genes are TRBV29-1 and TRBJ1-2; no clear D. Trimming took 6 bases from V and 4 from J, leaving 9 bases between them. The CDR3 sequence is 11 residues long. Germline V gene data show CDR1 as SQVTM and CDR2 as ANQGSEA. CDR3 residues: CSVAYGYGYTF. CDR3 in DNA: TGCAGCGTCGCCTATGGCTATGGCTACACCTTC.

The gene calls are TRBV27 and TRBJ1-6; D may be TRBD1 (6 bases). V lost 3 bases and J 5 bases, leaving 8 bases between the germline ends. CDR1 is MNHEY and CDR2 is SMNVEV in the germline V gene (reference sequence). This CDR3 has 14 residues. In DNA form, the CDR3 reads TGTGCCAGCAGTTTCCAGGGGAATAATTCACCCCTCCACTTT. Its protein product is CASSFQGNNSPLHF.

This clone has just a few counts. V usage is TRBV29-1 and J usage is TRBJ1-2; 7 nucleotides match TRBD1. The J segment lost 1 base and the V segment lost 7 bases, leaving 6 bases of the junction unmatched. The CDR3 consists of 13 residues. Germline CDR1 is SQVTM and CDR2 is ANQGSEA. The CDR3 is CSARTGGNYGYTF. Written as DNA, the CDR3 is TGCAGCGCCAGGACAGGCGGTAACTATGGCTACACCTTC.

This chain connects TRBV12-5 to TRBJ1-2, with D possibly being TRBD1 (5 bases). This CDR3 spans 15 amino acids. Germline V CDR1 and CDR2: LGHNT, FRNRAP. V lost 4 bases to trimming and J lost 8 bases, with 20 bases between them. The CDR3 region has the DNA TGTGCTAGTGGTTATGATAGGGGAGGTGTAGACGGCTACACCTTC. As protein: CASGYDRGGVDGYTF.

J is TRBJ1-5 and V is TRBV4-1; tentative D call: TRBD1 (5 bases). V dropped 1 base and J dropped 0 bases, with 16 bases sitting between them. There are 18 residues in the CDR3. Germline V gene sequence: CDR1 MGHRA, CDR2 YSYEKL. The CDR3 bases are TGCGCCAGCAGCCAAGCAGGGAAAGGGATATTTAGCAATCAGCCCCAGCATTTT. It codes for CASSQAGKGIFSNQPQHF.

The rearrangement joins TRBV13 to TRBJ2-1, with a tentative D call TRBD2 (5 bases). V was shortened by 5 bases and J by 0 bases, with 11 bases between the two germline ends. The CDR3 runs to 15 residues. Germline loops: CDR1 PRHDT, CDR2 FYEKMQ (reference sequence). The CDR3: CASSTLGSSYNEQFF. Here the CDR3 DNA reads TGTGCCAGCAGCACTCTAGGGAGCTCCTACAATGAGCAGTTCTTC.

This clone has just one count. The V call is TRBV11-2, the J call TRBJ1-5; D is undetermined. V was cut by 4 bases and J by 9 bases, with 13 bases left in between. Germline assignment: CDR1 SGHAT and CDR2 FQNNGV. There are 13 residues in the CDR3. The CDR3 coding sequence is TGTGCCAGCAGCTATACACGAACTTGGCCCCAGCATTTT. It codes for CASSYTRTWPQHF.

V is TRBV5-6 and J is TRBJ1-5; 7 positions agree with TRBD1. V lost 6 bases, J lost 6 bases, and 6 bases stayed unmatched. CDR1 is SGHDT and CDR2 is YYEEEE in the germline V gene. The CDR3 consists of 13 residues. CDR3 nucleotides: TGTGCCAGCAACCGACAGGGTAGTCAGCCCCAGCATTTT. It translates to CASNRQGSQPQHF.

The chain recombines TRBV18 with TRBJ2-7, with 9 bases matching TRBD1. CDR1 KGHSH and CDR2 LQKENI come from the germline V gene. This CDR3 has 14 residues. Trimming took 1 base from V and 5 from J; bases not matched to a gene: 3. The CDR3 spells CASSPRDRDHEQYF. The CDR3 bases are TGTGCCAGCTCACCACGGGACAGGGACCACGAGCAGTACTTC.

This rearrangement joins TRBV5-4 to TRBJ2-5; 12 nucleotides align to TRBD2. CDR3 length: 16 amino acids. The germline V gene encodes CDR1 SGHNT and CDR2 YYREEE (reference sequence). V lost 0 bases, J lost 2 bases, and 2 bases stayed unmatched. CDR3: CASSLDGLAGQETQYF. The CDR3 DNA is TGTGCCAGCAGCTTGGATGGACTAGCGGGACAAGAGACCCAGTACTTC.

CDR3 region: CAWRAQGLTEAFF. CDR3 in DNA: TGTGCCTGGAGGGCTCAGGGACTGACTGAAGCTTTCTTT. This chain joins TRBV30 and TRBJ1-1; D is possibly TRBD1 (5 bases). V lost 3 bases and J 5 bases, leaving 13 bases between the germline ends. The CDR3 spans 13 residues. CDR1 and CDR2 from the germline V gene are GTSNPN and SVGIG (reference sequence). Drawing the rest from reference TRBV30 and TRBJ1-1, the complete variable domain is SQTIHQWPATLVQPVGSPLSLECTVEGTSNPNLYWYRQAAGRGLQLLFYSVGIGQISSEVPQNLSASRPQDRQFILSSKKLLLSDSGFYLCAWRAQGLTEAFFGQGTRLTVV.

The chain carries TRBV27 and TRBJ2-7; D is unresolved. Germline V gene sequence: CDR1 MNHEY, CDR2 SMNVEV (reference sequence). The V gene lost 6 bases and the J gene lost 7 bases, with 22 bases spanning the gap. This CDR3 has 15 amino acids. The CDR3 nucleotides read TGTGCCAGCAGCCCAGACGGGCCCTTTTTCGGTGAGCAGTACTTC. It translates to CASSPDGPFFGEQYF.

A few counts support this clone. The chain links TRBV5-8 to TRBJ1-4; D gene unclear. This CDR3 has 13 amino acids. Trimming removed 0 bases at V and 8 bases at J, with 8 bases between. Germline V lookup: CDR1 SGHTS, CDR2 YDEGEE. CDR3 sequence: CASSLGVPEKLFF. The CDR3 DNA reads as TGTGCCAGCAGCTTGGGAGTGCCGGAAAAACTGTTTTTT.

This clone came up a few times. The chain links TRBV18 to TRBJ2-1, with 11 bases fitting TRBD2. V trimming: 6 bases; J trimming: 2 bases; junction bases outside the gene matches: 3. Germline V CDR1 and CDR2: KGHSH, LQKENI. This CDR3 comprises 15 residues. Here the CDR3 DNA reads TGTGCCAGCTCGCCTAGCGGGGGGCCCTACAATGAGCAGTTCTTC. Translated, it gives CASSPSGGPYNEQFF.

This rearrangement joins TRBV27 to TRBJ2-1; tentative D call: TRBD2 (5 bases). This CDR3 region has 13 residues. Germline CDR1 reads MNHEY; CDR2 reads SMNVEV (reference sequence). V was shortened by 8 bases and J by 5 bases, with 13 bases between the two germline ends. The CDR3 sequence: CASGLSVHNEQFF. The CDR3 region has the DNA TGTGCCAGCGGACTCTCAGTCCACAATGAGCAGTTCTTC.

The chain has TRBV5-6 and TRBJ2-7, with unresolved D. Germline CDR1 SGHDT, CDR2 YYEEEE. V lost 4 bases and J 5 bases, leaving 10 bases between the germline ends. The CDR3 runs to 12 residues. The DNA of the CDR3 is TGTGCCAGCAGCGATTCAGACAACGAGCAGTACTTC. This translates into CASSDSDNEQYF.

This sequence joins TRBV25-1 and TRBJ1-2; D perhaps matches TRBD1 (5 bases). With 1 base removed from V and 2 bases from J, the gap between germline ends came to 14 bases. CDR3 length: 16 amino acids. From germline, CDR1 is MGHDK and CDR2 SYGVNS. The CDR3 here is CASSESQGLPNYGYTF. CDR3 DNA sequence: TGTGCCAGCAGTGAATCGCAGGGCCTCCCAAACTATGGCTACACCTTC.

The rearrangement joins TRBV19 to TRBJ2-3, with a possible D match to TRBD1 (5 bases). The CDR3 extends over 13 amino acids. Germline V lookup: CDR1 LNHDA, CDR2 SQIVND (reference sequence). The V and J ends lost 4 bases and 5 bases respectively, with 10 bases between them. The CDR3 sequence: CASSTQGLDTQYF. As DNA, the CDR3 is TGTGCCAGTAGTACCCAGGGTCTAGATACGCAGTATTTT.

Only a few counts were recorded for this clone. CDR3 residues: CASRDDEAANEKLFF. CDR3 nucleotide sequence: TGTGCCAGCAGAGATGACGAGGCGGCGAATGAAAAACTGTTTTTT. The genes are TRBV5-8 and TRBJ1-4, with D uncertain. Trimming left V 5 bases short and J 5 bases short, with 16 bases between. The CDR3 spans 15 residues. Germline-derived CDR1 and CDR2 are SGHTS and YDEGEE.

Here the CDR3 reads CASSQGGNTGELFF. In DNA form, the CDR3 reads TGTGCCAGCAGCCAAGGGGGCAACACCGGGGAGCTGTTTTTT. J is TRBJ2-2 and V is TRBV7-9; TRBD1 aligns across 7 bases. The CDR3 has 14 residues. Germline V gene data show CDR1 as SEHNR and CDR2 as FQNEAQ (reference sequence). The V and J ends lost 5 bases and 2 bases, in that order; junction bases with no gene match: 2.